This entry lists 9 T cell receptor beta chains sequenced from one sample in a study of blood T cells in healthy people across ages. A second PCR of roughly 7 to 11 cycles used a sample-barcoded 5' primer and a J-beta primer mix. From the 5' RACE reads, TCRdb called clonotypes with MiXCR, one entry per CDR3 protein. Seen here are fewer than 900,000 distinct CDR3 sequences, over 45% observed once, and the top ten hold approximately 32%. Sequencing input: blood. These receptors all stem from a woman aged 55-70 years in good health.

This rearrangement joins TRBV7-2 to TRBJ2-5; 8 bases line up with TRBD2. The trim removed 6 bases at V and 3 bases at J, leaving 3 bases unmatched. Per the germline V gene, CDR1 is SGHTA and CDR2 is FQGNSA. This CDR3 is built from 13 residues. The CDR3 reads CASRPLAEETQYF. The CDR3 bases are TGTGCCAGCAGACCACTAGCGGAAGAGACCCAGTACTTC.

CDR3 sequence: CASSPPYWEPSYEQYF. In DNA, the CDR3 is TGTGCCAGCTCACCACCGTATTGGGAACCGTCCTACGAGCAGTACTTC. V is TRBV18 and J is TRBJ2-7; D not resolved. The germline V gene has CDR1 KGHSH and CDR2 LQKENI. V was trimmed by 0 bases and J by 1 base, leaving 13 bases between them. The CDR3 spans 16 residues.

This clonotype was recorded only once. This chain uses TRBV20-1 with TRBJ2-5; 7 bases align to TRBD2. The CDR3 covers 17 residues. Germline trimming cut 5 bases from V and 1 base from J; bases unmatched to any gene: 16. CDR1 is DFQATT, CDR2 SNEGSKA, per germline (reference sequence). Here the CDR3 DNA reads TGCAGTGCTCCGGCGATTGGCGGGAGAGCCCGCCAAGAGACCCAGTACTTC. Residues: CSAPAIGGRARQETQYF.

J is TRBJ1-1 and V is TRBV29-1, with 9 bases that match TRBD1. This CDR3 has 17 residues. Losses at the gene ends were 4 bases for V and 0 bases for J; bases not matched to a gene: 12. Germline CDR1 reads SQVTM; CDR2 reads ANQGSEA. CDR3 sequence: CSVARNRGRKLNTEAFF. In DNA, the CDR3 is TGCAGCGTTGCAAGAAACAGGGGGCGGAAATTGAACACTGAAGCTTTCTTT.

This rearrangement joins TRBV20-1 to TRBJ1-2, with D perhaps TRBD1 (5 bases). The germline CDR1 and CDR2 sequences are DFQATT and SNEGSKA (reference sequence). V dropped 1 base and J dropped 4 bases, with 13 bases sitting between them. CDR3 length equals 14 residues. CDR3 nucleotide sequence: TGCAGTGCTAGAGTTCGGGGGAAGCGCTATGGCTACACCTTC. Translating it yields CSARVRGKRYGYTF.

This clonotype was recorded at least ten times. The J gene is TRBJ2-5, the V gene TRBV30; 7 bases match TRBD1. Germline V gives CDR1 GTSNPN, CDR2 SVGIG (reference sequence). V gave up 2 bases and J gave up 2 bases; unmatched junction bases: 5. CDR3 length: 14 residues. The CDR3 bases are TGTGCCTGGAGTAACACGGGACAGCAAGAGACCCAGTACTTC. Its translation: CAWSNTGQQETQYF.

The chain couples TRBV4-3 to TRBJ2-5, with D unclear. The CDR3 consists of 14 residues. CDR1 and CDR2 (germline): LGHNA, YSLEER. Trimming left V 5 bases short and J 7 bases short, with 17 bases between. The CDR3 coding sequence is TGCGCCAGCAGCACCCAGAGAGATAGCCCGACCCAGTACTTC. This sequence encodes CASSTQRDSPTQYF.

V usage is TRBV4-3 and J usage is TRBJ1-4, with 9 nucleotides matching TRBD1. The CDR3 loop spans 16 amino acids. CDR1 and CDR2 from the germline V gene are LGHNA and YSLEER. The ends lost 3 bases at V and 6 bases at J; junction bases unmatched: 8. CDR3 sequence reads: CASSQRPGQGDEKLFF. DNA of the CDR3: TGCGCCAGCAGCCAGCGACCGGGACAGGGCGATGAAAAACTGTTTTTT.

This chain uses TRBV24-1 with TRBJ2-5; TRBD2 matches 13 bases. V was clipped by 4 bases and J by 2 bases; unmatched bases: 15. Germline assignment: CDR1 KGHDR and CDR2 SFDVKD. The CDR3 extends over 20 amino acids. CDR3 sequence reads: CATSDPGLAGEGIVQETQYF. CDR3 DNA: TGTGCCACCAGTGACCCCGGACTAGCGGGAGAGGGAATCGTTCAAGAGACCCAGTACTTC.